Listed here are 32 T cell receptor beta chains from one sample, sequenced in a study of regulatory T cells in long-lasting Graves disease. Documented time point: newly diagnosed GD, antithyroid drugs for less than 3 months. There was RNA extracted from PBMCs, and the TCR library was made from it. Building of the TCR beta libraries involved iRepertoire HTBI primers and Arm-PCR of CDR3 regions. TCRdb re-called the multiplex PCR reads with MiXCR, one entry per CDR3 protein. Here the sample spans about 430,000 distinct CDR3 sequences, about 15% being singletons. The same data also went into a second study, on T cells in Graves' hyperthyroidism and ophthalmopathy.

Here the sequenced sample was peripheral blood mononuclear cells (PBMCs), taken at new diagnosis, from a patient treated with antithyroid drugs. All receptors derive from a middle-aged woman with Graves disease.

The chain links TRBV20-1 to TRBJ1-4, with 10 bases matching TRBD1. The J segment lost 6 bases and the V segment lost 3 bases, leaving 7 bases of the junction unmatched. The germline V gene encodes CDR1 DFQATT and CDR2 SNEGSKA (reference sequence). This CDR3 has 15 amino acids. The CDR3 bases are TGCAGTGCTAGTCCCCCGACAGGGGGCCATGAAAAACTGTTTTTT. Translation: CSASPPTGGHEKLFF.

The chain has TRBV19 and TRBJ1-1; 9 nucleotides agree with TRBD1. Germline CDR1 and CDR2: LNHDA and SQIVND (reference sequence). Unmatched junction bases numbered 11, after V lost 9 bases and J lost 3 bases. The CDR3 sequence is 15 residues long. The CDR3 is CASSSGTGRDTEAFF. Here the CDR3 DNA reads TGTGCCAGCTCATCGGGGACAGGGCGGGACACTGAAGCTTTCTTT. Full variable domain (rest looked up from reference TRBV19 and TRBJ1-1): DGGITQSPKYLFRKEGQNVTLSCEQNLNHDAMYWYRQDPGQGLRLIYYSQIVNDFQKGDIAEGYSVSREKKESFPLTVTSAQKNPTAFYLCASSSGTGRDTEAFFGQGTRLTVV.

This clonotype was detected ten times or more. V usage is TRBV11-3 and J usage is TRBJ2-5, with D possibly being TRBD2 (5 bases). CDR1 and CDR2 (germline): SGHNT, YENEEA. With 5 bases removed from V and 7 bases from J, the gap between germline ends came to 11 bases. The length of the CDR3 is 12 residues. The CDR3: CASSPRGRTQYF. The CDR3 bases are TGTGCCAGCAGCCCCCGAGGGCGGACCCAGTACTTC. Looking up the rest from reference TRBV11-3 and TRBJ2-5 gives the full variable domain: EAGVVQSPRYKIIEKKQPVAFWCNPISGHNTLYWYLQNLGQGPELLIRYENEEAVDDSQLPKDRFSAERLKGVDSTLKIQPAELGDSAVYLCASSPRGRTQYFGPGTRLLVL.

This chain joins TRBV7-2 and TRBJ1-3; tentative D call: TRBD1 (5 bases). The V gene's germline CDR1 is SGHTA and CDR2 FQGNSA. This CDR3 is built from 17 residues. The V gene lost 4 bases and the J gene lost 4 bases, with 20 bases spanning the gap. The CDR3 bases are TGTGCCAGCAGCTCCCCGGGACGGGGGACGGAAGGAAACACCATATATTTT. Translating it yields CASSSPGRGTEGNTIYF.

This clonotype was recorded at least ten times. The V gene is TRBV20-1, the J gene TRBJ2-3, with a weak D call TRBD2 (5 bases). V shed 4 bases and J shed 10 bases, with 9 bases lying between them. The CDR3 has 10 residues. Germline values: CDR1 DFQATT, CDR2 SNEGSKA (reference sequence). The DNA of the CDR3 is TGCAGTGCTATGGGAGTGGCGCAGTATTTT. This translates into CSAMGVAQYF.

This clonotype was counted a few times. The rearrangement joins TRBV6-1 to TRBJ2-7; tentatively, D is TRBD2 (7 bases). CDR1 MNHNS and CDR2 SASEGT come from the germline V gene. The CDR3 totals 16 residues. Trimming pared 9 bases from V and 4 bases from J, leaving 25 bases between. Here the CDR3 reads CASQPPPGGSNYEQYF. As DNA, the CDR3 is TGTGCCAGTCAACCCCCCCCGGGGGGCTCTAATTACGAGCAGTACTTC.

Remarks on this clonotype: A single base separates this from a much larger clone, so it may be a read error. This chain connects TRBV6-1 to TRBJ2-6; no definite D call. The CDR3 consists of 14 residues. Germline CDR1 and CDR2: MNHNS and SASEGT. Trimming shortened V by 6 bases and J by 0 bases, and 6 bases separated the two germline ends. Here the CDR3 DNA reads TGTGCCAGCAGCTGGGGCTCTGGGGCCAACGTCCTGACTTTC. Translating gives CASSWGSGANVLTF.

V gene TRBV10-2 combines with J gene TRBJ2-6, with TRBD1 identical over 7 bases. Germline V CDR1 and CDR2: WSHSY, SAAADI. With 0 bases clipped from V and 3 bases from J, the junction kept 14 bases outside the gene matches. This CDR3 spans 20 amino acids. CDR3 DNA sequence: TGCGCCAGCAGTGAGTCGACTCTCTTTACGTACAGGGGTGGGGCCAACGTCCTGACTTTC. Its protein product is CASSESTLFTYRGGANVLTF.

The genes are TRBV27 and TRBJ1-2; D gene unclear. The germline V gene encodes CDR1 MNHEY and CDR2 SMNVEV (reference sequence). V shed 4 bases and J shed 4 bases, with 16 bases lying between them. The CDR3 has 15 residues. This chain's CDR3 is CASSSSLRLLYGYTF. The DNA for the CDR3 is TGTGCCAGCAGTTCATCATTACGCCTGCTCTATGGCTACACCTTC.

At least ten counts were recorded for this clonotype. The chain couples TRBV11-3 to TRBJ2-3; 7 bases fit TRBD2. The CDR3 has 13 amino acids. Germline V gives CDR1 SGHNT, CDR2 YENEEA. The trim removed 6 bases at V and 14 bases at J, leaving 14 bases unmatched. CDR3 nucleotides: TGTGCCAGCAGTACGGAGGGGAGGGCCAAGTCGTATTTT. Translation: CASSTEGRAKSYF.

Ten or more counts support this clonotype. The chain is built from TRBV20-1 and TRBJ2-1, with D possibly being TRBD2 (6 bases). This CDR3 comprises 16 residues. Deletions cut 0 bases from V and 0 bases from J, with 12 bases between. Germline CDR1 and CDR2: DFQATT and SNEGSKA (reference sequence). CDR3 in DNA: TGCAGTGCTAGAGATCCGGCGGGGCCCTCCTACAATGAGCAGTTCTTC. It codes for CSARDPAGPSYNEQFF.

This clonotype showed up many times. The chain links TRBV19 to TRBJ2-3; D is uncertain. V lost 10 bases and J lost 2, with 13 bases in between. CDR3 length: 13 amino acids. Germline V gene data show CDR1 as LNHDA and CDR2 as SQIVND (reference sequence). The CDR3 DNA sequence: TGTGCCACCTCGGAACGATACACAGATACGCAGTATTTT. It is translated as CATSERYTDTQYF.

This clonotype has ten or more counts. The J gene is TRBJ2-1, the V gene TRBV27, with TRBD2 matching over 12 bases. V shed 3 bases and J 6 bases; nucleotides not matched to a gene: 6. The V gene's germline CDR1 is MNHEY and CDR2 SMNVEV (reference sequence). This CDR3 region has 16 residues. The CDR3 loop reads CASSLTGGLAGNEQFF. CDR3 nucleotide sequence: TGTGCCAGCAGTTTGACAGGGGGACTAGCGGGCAATGAGCAGTTCTTC.

Of note for this clonotype: At one of its ends the junction is not consistent with the germline gene, which may arise from a read error. The gene calls are TRBV2 and TRBJ2-1; 8 bases map to TRBD2. CDR1 and CDR2 (germline): SNHLY, FYNNEI. The CDR3 consists of 17 residues. This CDR3 is CAGSEALAGSSYNEQFF. The CDR3 bases are TGTGCCGGCAGCGAAGCGTTAGCGGGAAGCTCCTACAATGAGCAGTTCTTC.

This clonotype showed up just a few times. This chain links TRBV19 with TRBJ2-5, with TRBD2 as a possible D gene (5 bases). Germline loops: CDR1 LNHDA, CDR2 SQIVND (reference sequence). CDR3 length equals 14 residues. V shed 5 bases and J shed 0 bases, with 10 bases lying between them. The CDR3 DNA sequence: TGTGCCAGTAGTCCCGGGATGTACCAAGAGACCCAGTACTTC. Translating gives CASSPGMYQETQYF.

The chain couples TRBV15 to TRBJ2-7; TRBD2 aligns across 7 bases. The junction had 3 bases not matched to a gene; V was cut back by 6 bases and J by 1 base. The germline V gene has CDR1 LNHNV and CDR2 YYDKDF (reference sequence). This CDR3 region has 13 residues. The CDR3, as DNA: TGTGCCACCAGGAGGACTAGTTCCTACGAGCAGTACTTC. It specifies CATRRTSSYEQYF.

This clonotype has at least ten counts. V usage is TRBV19 and J usage is TRBJ2-5; TRBD2 agrees at 14 bases. After removal of 6 bases from V and 3 bases from J, the junction contained 15 bases not matched to a gene. CDR3 length: 19 residues. Germline lookup yields CDR1 LNHDA and CDR2 SQIVND (reference sequence). The CDR3 loop reads CASSTNGPGTSGSKETQYF. CDR3 coding DNA: TGTGCCAGTAGCACTAACGGACCCGGGACTAGCGGGAGTAAAGAGACCCAGTACTTC.

The gene calls are TRBV7-6 and TRBJ2-2, with D possibly TRBD1 on 9 matching bases. Looked up from germline, CDR1 is SGHVS and CDR2 is FNYEAQ. Trimming left V 7 bases short and J 1 base short, with 28 bases between. The CDR3 is 20 residues long. The CDR3 bases are TGTGCCAGCACCCTACAGGGGGCTAGCGGGCCGCCTATGAACACCGGGGAGCTGTTTTTT. It translates to CASTLQGASGPPMNTGELFF.

This clonotype turned up a few times. This sequence may be a read error, since a much larger clone differs from it by one base. This chain uses TRBV2 with TRBJ1-2, with D unclear. V lost 3 bases and J 3 bases, leaving 2 bases between the germline ends. There are 11 residues in the CDR3. Germline V gives CDR1 SNHLY, CDR2 FYNNEI. This CDR3 reads CASSEDYGYTF. CDR3 sequence (DNA): TGTGCCAGCAGTGAGGACTATGGCTACACCTTC.

This clonotype was recorded at least ten times. This chain uses TRBV10-3 with TRBJ2-7, with a weak D call TRBD2 (6 bases). Germline CDR1 reads ENHRY; CDR2 reads SYGVKD. The V gene lost 6 bases and the J gene lost 2 bases, with 11 bases spanning the gap. This CDR3 is built from 13 residues. CDR3 sequence reads: CAIREPGAYEQYF. CDR3 coding DNA: TGTGCCATCAGGGAGCCGGGGGCCTACGAGCAGTACTTC.

This clonotype was seen at least ten times. The chain has TRBV28 and TRBJ2-1; 8 nucleotides match TRBD1. The CDR3 is 15 residues long. Looked up from germline, CDR1 is MDHEN and CDR2 is SYDVKM. V lost 5 bases, J lost 6 bases, and 9 bases stayed unmatched. The CDR3 here is CASSLGGQATNEQFF. The CDR3 DNA follows: TGTGCCAGCAGTCTTGGGGGACAGGCTACCAATGAGCAGTTCTTC.

Many counts were recorded for this clonotype. V is TRBV27 and J is TRBJ1-5; 8 nucleotides align to TRBD1. CDR3 length equals 13 residues. The junction had 2 bases not matched to a gene; V was cut back by 4 bases and J by 6 bases. Germline-derived CDR1 and CDR2 are MNHEY and SMNVEV (reference sequence). This CDR3 is CASSSGGTQPQHF. CDR3 sequence (DNA): TGTGCCAGCAGTTCAGGGGGCACTCAGCCCCAGCATTTT.

This clonotype came up many times. The rearrangement links TRBV29-1 to TRBJ1-5, with 7 bases matching TRBD1. CDR3 length: 13 residues. With 4 bases clipped from V and 7 bases from J, the junction kept 7 bases outside the gene matches. Germline CDR1 is SQVTM and CDR2 is ANQGSEA. The CDR3 here is CSVGTGLAQPQHF. The CDR3 DNA follows: TGCAGCGTTGGGACAGGTCTCGCCCAGCCCCAGCATTTT.

Comment on this clonotype: This could be a read error, since a much larger clone is one nucleotide away. The chain joins TRBV7-2 to TRBJ1-2; D not resolved. The CDR3 length is 16 residues. The V end was cut by 0 bases, the J end by 4 bases, with 15 bases between. CDR1 and CDR2 (germline): SGHTA, FQGNSA. As DNA, the CDR3 is TGTGCCAGCAGCTTAGCGTTTCGACGGGAGGCCTATGGCTACACCTTC. Translating gives CASSLAFRREAYGYTF.

Concerning this clonotype: One base away lies a much larger clone, so this may be a sequencing read error. This chain uses TRBV28 with TRBJ2-7; D is uncertain. Per germline, CDR1 MDHEN and CDR2 SYDVKM. The CDR3 is 13 residues long. V was cut by 1 base and J by 3 bases, with 7 bases left in between. The CDR3 is CASSLFSSYEQYF. In nucleotides, the CDR3 is TGTGCCAGCAGTTTATTTAGCAGCTACGAGCAGTACTTC.

On this clonotype itself: Germline is not matched at one junction end, which may reflect a read error. The CDR3: CASSLRWTGGLGELVF. Here the CDR3 DNA reads TGTGCCAGCAGCTTACGTTGGACGGGAGGACTCGGGGAGCTGGTTTTT. This chain uses TRBV11-3 with TRBJ2-2; 7 nucleotides agree with TRBD2. The CDR3 spans 16 residues. The germline V gene encodes CDR1 SGHNT and CDR2 YENEEA.

This clonotype was observed at least ten times. This chain links TRBV20-1 with TRBJ2-3; TRBD1 aligns across 10 bases. The CDR3 runs to 17 residues. Per the germline V gene, CDR1 is DFQATT and CDR2 is SNEGSKA (reference sequence). The V gene end was trimmed by 3 bases and the J gene end by 0 bases; junction bases not matched to a gene: 9. CDR3 sequence (DNA): TGCAGTGCTAGGGGGACAGGGGCGCCTATAAGCACAGATACGCAGTATTTT. Translating gives CSARGTGAPISTDTQYF.

This clonotype was recorded many times. The chain recombines TRBV20-1 with TRBJ1-6, with D possibly matching TRBD1 (6 bases). This CDR3 has 17 amino acids. Germline CDR1 reads DFQATT; CDR2 reads SNEGSKA (reference sequence). Trimming cost V 0 bases and J 3 bases, with 15 bases left between them. The CDR3 here is CSARDQGTGNYNSPLHF. In DNA, the CDR3 is TGCAGTGCTAGAGATCAGGGAACAGGGAACTATAATTCACCCCTCCACTTT.

This clonotype appeared a few times. V and J are TRBV19 and TRBJ1-2, with 8 bases fitting TRBD1. The junction had 8 bases not matched to a gene; V was cut back by 6 bases and J by 5 bases. This CDR3 is 14 amino acids long. Germline lookup yields CDR1 LNHDA and CDR2 SQIVND (reference sequence). The CDR3 loop reads CASREQGVRYGYTF. The CDR3 bases are TGTGCCAGTAGAGAACAGGGGGTTCGGTATGGCTACACCTTC. Supplemented by reference TRBV19 and TRBJ1-2, the full variable domain reads DGGITQSPKYLFRKEGQNVTLSCEQNLNHDAMYWYRQDPGQGLRLIYYSQIVNDFQKGDIAEGYSVSREKKESFPLTVTSAQKNPTAFYLCASREQGVRYGYTFGSGTRLTVV.

This clonotype was detected only a few times. In DNA, the CDR3 is TGCAGCGCCGTCCCTAGCGGACTAAACACCGGGGAGCTGTTTTTT. Residues: CSAVPSGLNTGELFF. The chain carries TRBV29-1 and TRBJ2-2; 7 bases are a match to TRBD2. The CDR3 is 15 residues long. V shed 7 bases and J 2 bases; nucleotides not matched to a gene: 10. Germline values: CDR1 SQVTM, CDR2 ANQGSEA.

Details on this clonotype: A much larger clone lies a single base off, so this may be a read error. This sequence joins TRBV11-3 and TRBJ2-7, with unresolved D. The CDR3 has 15 residues. Between the trimmed V and J ends, which lost 5 bases and 1 base, there was a span of 15 bases. Germline CDR1 is SGHNT and CDR2 is YENEEA. CDR3 sequence reads: CASSASPVSSYEQYF. CDR3 sequence (DNA): TGTGCCAGCAGCGCTAGTCCCGTGAGTTCCTACGAGCAGTACTTC.

This clonotype was detected ten times or more. The rearrangement joins TRBV6-5 to TRBJ1-2; unclear D gene. Germline V gene data show CDR1 as MNHEY and CDR2 as SVGAGI. V gave up 2 bases and J gave up 1 base, with 2 bases separating them. The CDR3 is 12 residues long. In DNA, the CDR3 is TGTGCCAGCAGTTACAGTAACTATGGCTACACCTTC. Encoded protein: CASSYSNYGYTF.